This TCR beta chain was found in a study of blood T cell repertoires in COVID-19. As handled by the study authors: Amplification from reference gene primers served as the basis for estimated nucleated cell counts. Sequencing was performed with immunoSEQ multiplex PCR; in TCRdb, only in-frame clones are kept and a portion is missing. V and J calls and clone size are as listed in that table; D and trimming were resolved from the DNA. Of roughly 340,000 clones in the sample, 80% to 90% were seen once. The junction had 0 bases not matched to a gene; V was cut back by 6 bases and J by 10 bases. Per germline, CDR1 SGHDN and CDR2 FVKESK. This CDR3 comprises 11 residues. In terms of age and location, participants ranged from roughly 18 to 95 years and lived in under 30 US areas. In assigning cohorts, the study relied on participant-reported clinical history. Among Cohort 3 donors, those recovered had two negative PCRs, clearance, or symptom resolution.

The chain couples TRBV14 to TRBJ2-1; TRBD2 agrees at 10 bases. The sample was PBMCs or T cells enriched from blood (not recorded which). The receptor's source is a man aged 18 to 29 who had recovered from COVID-19. CDR3 in DNA: TGTGCCAGCAGACTAGCGGGGGAGCAGTTCTTC. It is translated as CASRLAGEQFF.